Presented here are 20 T cell receptor beta chains from one specimen sequenced in a study of T cell repertoires in aging, cancer and after chemotherapy. Amplification of TCR beta used genomic DNA extracted from peripheral blood. A mixed TRB-A/B primer pool amplified rearranged TRB by multiplex touch-down PCR. One entry per CDR3 protein, called by TCRdb with MiXCR from the multiplex PCR reads. The table records roughly 2,000 distinct CDR3 sequences, 25% to 35% of them present only once. The sequenced sample consisted of blood. Receptor source: a human donor in good health.

This clonotype has only a few counts. The rearrangement links TRBV5-1 to TRBJ2-5; 11 bases map to TRBD1. Germline assignment: CDR1 SGHRS and CDR2 YFSETQ. Unmatched junction bases numbered 8, after V lost 7 bases and J lost 0 bases. The CDR3 is 16 residues long. DNA for the CDR3: TGCGCCAGCTGCAGAGGGACAGGGGGGTACCAAGAGACCCAGTACTTC. It translates to CASCRGTGGYQETQYF.

This clonotype was seen only a few times. This rearrangement joins TRBV19 to TRBJ1-3, with a tentative D call TRBD1 (6 bases). The CDR3 consists of 15 residues. Per germline, CDR1 LNHDA and CDR2 SQIVND (reference sequence). Trimming stripped 3 bases from V and 0 bases from J, with 9 bases between. The CDR3 DNA is TGTGCCAGTAGTATGACAGGCATCTCTGGAAACACCATATATTTT. Amino acids: CASSMTGISGNTIYF.

In the case of this clonotype: One junction end does not reproduce the germline sequence, and a read error may be involved. The chain recombines TRBV5-1 with TRBJ1-6; no clear D. This CDR3 has 13 amino acids. CDR1 and CDR2 from the germline V gene are SGHRS and YFSETQ. CDR3 nucleotides: TGTGCCACCCCACGGACTTATAATTCACCCCTCGACTTT. Translation: CATPRTYNSPLDF.

The chain has TRBV7-2 and TRBJ2-7, with D possibly called TRBD1 or TRBD2 (7 bases each). Germline V gene sequence: CDR1 SGHTA, CDR2 FQGNSA. This CDR3 is 16 amino acids long. The germline V and J ends were trimmed by 5 bases and 5 bases, with 22 bases remaining between them. As DNA, the CDR3 is TGTGCCAGCAGCATCCAGAGCGGGACAGCTGTGGACGAGCAGTACTTC. Translating gives CASSIQSGTAVDEQYF. Filled out from reference TRBV7-2 and TRBJ2-7, the complete variable domain reads GAGVSQSPSNKVTEKGKDVELRCDPISGHTALYWYRQSLGQGLEFLIYFQGNSAPDKSGLPSDRFSAERTGGSVSTLTIQRTQQEDSAVYLCASSIQSGTAVDEQYFGPGTRLTVT.

This clonotype is classed as medium-sized. The chain joins TRBV19 to TRBJ1-5; 9 positions agree with TRBD1. CDR3 length equals 16 residues. The germline gives CDR1 LNHDA, CDR2 SQIVND (reference sequence). V was pared by 3 bases and J by 6 bases, with 9 bases of the junction left unmatched. The CDR3 DNA reads as TGTGCCAGTAGTATTAGTGCGGGACAGGGTGGTCAGCCCCAGCATTTT. It encodes CASSISAGQGGQPQHF. Using reference TRBV19 and TRBJ1-5 for the parts outside the CDR3, the full variable domain is DGGITQSPKYLFRKEGQNVTLSCEQNLNHDAMYWYRQDPGQGLRLIYYSQIVNDFQKGDIAEGYSVSREKKESFPLTVTSAQKNPTAFYLCASSISAGQGGQPQHFGDGTRLSIL.

V usage is TRBV19 and J usage is TRBJ1-6; D gene ambiguous. Trimming removed 3 bases at V and 0 bases at J, with 9 bases between. Germline V gives CDR1 LNHDA, CDR2 SQIVND (reference sequence). This CDR3 has 16 amino acids. This CDR3 is CASSIKKSSYNSPLHF. The CDR3 DNA reads TGTGCCAGTAGTATTAAGAAGAGCTCCTATAATTCACCCCTCCACTTT. Full variable domain (rest looked up from reference TRBV19 and TRBJ1-6): DGGITQSPKYLFRKEGQNVTLSCEQNLNHDAMYWYRQDPGQGLRLIYYSQIVNDFQKGDIAEGYSVSREKKESFPLTVTSAQKNPTAFYLCASSIKKSSYNSPLHFGNGTRLTVT.

This clonotype was counted a few times. The V and J genes are TRBV14 and TRBJ1-6, with D unclear. V lost 4 bases to trimming and J lost 9 bases, with 10 bases between them. CDR1 SGHDN and CDR2 FVKESK come from the germline V gene. This CDR3 has 13 amino acids. DNA of the CDR3: TGTGCCAGCAGCCTGATCGGTCTTTCACCCCTCCACTTT. It yields the protein CASSLIGLSPLHF.

This clonotype was seen a handful of times. J is TRBJ1-1 and V is TRBV12-3 or TRBV12-4; D is ambiguous. V lost 7 bases and J lost 4, with 13 bases in between. CDR3 length: 13 residues. The CDR3 sequence: CASTNKLATEAFF. The CDR3, as DNA: TGTGCCAGCACCAATAAGCTCGCCACTGAAGCTTTCTTT.

By share of the sample, this clonotype is medium-sized. This chain links TRBV5-6 with TRBJ2-2; tentatively, D is TRBD1 or TRBD2 (6 bases each). V lost 4 bases, J lost 4 bases, and 11 bases lay in between. The CDR3 has 14 amino acids. Per germline, CDR1 SGHDT and CDR2 YYEEEE. The chain's CDR3 is CASSNGGGTGELFF. The CDR3 nucleotides read TGTGCCAGCAGCAATGGAGGGGGCACCGGGGAGCTGTTTTTT.

This clonotype is medium-sized by share. The chain recombines TRBV30 with TRBJ1-3; 9 bases align to TRBD1. This CDR3 has 17 residues. V lost 6 bases to trimming and J lost 3 bases; unmatched junction nucleotides: 15. Germline CDR1 and CDR2: GTSNPN and SVGIG (reference sequence). The CDR3 region is CACSGTGRMIHGNTIYF. The CDR3 bases are TGTGCCTGTTCCGGGACAGGGAGGATGATTCATGGAAACACCATATATTTT. Variable domain in full (rest from reference TRBV30 and TRBJ1-3): SQTIHQWPATLVQPVGSPLSLECTVEGTSNPNLYWYRQAAGRGLQLLFYSVGIGQISSEVPQNLSASRPQDRQFILSSKKLLLSDSGFYLCACSGTGRMIHGNTIYFGEGSWLTVV.

Sample share makes this clonotype medium-sized. The chain recombines TRBV27 with TRBJ1-2; TRBD1 might be the D (5 bases). This CDR3 has 16 amino acids. From germline, CDR1 is MNHEY and CDR2 SMNVEV (reference sequence). The germline V and J ends were trimmed by 0 bases and 7 bases, with 18 bases remaining between them. The CDR3: CASSLSGGRGRGGYTF. The CDR3 region has the DNA TGTGCCAGCAGTTTATCGGGCGGGAGGGGTAGAGGTGGCTACACCTTC.

With regard to this clonotype: The junction and the germline gene differ at one end; a read error may be behind it. This rearrangement joins TRBV5-6 to TRBJ1-1; D gene uncertain. This CDR3 has 13 amino acids. From germline, CDR1 is SGHDT and CDR2 YYEEEE. CDR3 nucleotide sequence: TGCGCCAGCAGCTTGGAAGTGAACACTGAAGCTTTCTTT. Its translation: CASSLEVNTEAFF.

The chain joins TRBV19 to TRBJ1-3, with 8 bases identical to TRBD1. This CDR3 has 13 residues. Germline loops: CDR1 LNHDA, CDR2 SQIVND (reference sequence). The ends lost 4 bases at V and 8 bases at J; junction bases unmatched: 4. Here the CDR3 DNA reads TGTGCCAGTAGTAGGCAGGGGGCGTACACCATATATTTT. Translating gives CASSRQGAYTIYF.

This clonotype has a handful of counts. V usage is TRBV27 and J usage is TRBJ1-1; 8 bases line up with TRBD1. Germline V lookup: CDR1 MNHEY, CDR2 SMNVEV (reference sequence). J was trimmed by 6 bases and V by 1 base; bases with no gene match: 7. This CDR3 has 15 residues. CDR3 sequence reads: CASSLLAGGGSEAFF. In DNA form, the CDR3 reads TGTGCCAGCAGTTTATTGGCAGGGGGCGGGTCTGAAGCTTTCTTT.

In its sample, this clonotype ranks as medium-sized. This chain links TRBV7-6 with TRBJ2-7; D not resolved. Germline V gene data show CDR1 as SGHVS and CDR2 as FNYEAQ. V was clipped by 2 bases and J by 3 bases, with 8 bases between them. The CDR3 runs to 13 residues. The CDR3 here is CASSLREDYEQYF. The CDR3 DNA reads TGTGCCAGCAGCTTACGAGAGGACTACGAGCAGTACTTC.

This clonotype was seen a few times. V is TRBV20-1 and J is TRBJ2-3; 10 bases align to TRBD1. CDR1 is DFQATT, CDR2 SNEGSKA, per germline (reference sequence). Trimming took 5 bases from V and 4 from J; bases not matched to a gene: 9. The CDR3 covers 15 residues. CDR3 sequence (DNA): TGCAGTGCTGCCCCGGGACAGGGGCAGGCAGATACGCAGTATTTT. It specifies CSAAPGQGQADTQYF.

This clonotype is deemed medium-sized. This chain links TRBV30 with TRBJ1-2; D is uncertain. V lost 2 bases and J 4 bases, leaving 11 bases between the germline ends. Germline V CDR1 and CDR2: GTSNPN, SVGIG (reference sequence). This CDR3 spans 13 amino acids. CDR3 nucleotide sequence: TGTGCCTGGAGTCGAGTGGAAAGCTATGGCTACACCTTC. It is translated as CAWSRVESYGYTF.

Remarks on this clonotype: It is unclear where the CDR3 begins or ends on the DNA, so no DNA is shown, and the CDR3 is as TCRdb lists it. CDR3 sequence reads: CASSLRERDRVGVGNTGELFF. The chain uses TRBV21-1 and TRBJ2-2; the table's TRBD1 call for D was not verified on the DNA. TRBV21-1 is recorded as a pseudogene. The CDR3 sequence runs 21 residues, both termini included.

By its share, this clonotype is large. The genes are TRBV29-1 and TRBJ1-1; TRBD1 matches at 9 bases. The CDR3 loop spans 13 amino acids. Germline V CDR1 and CDR2: SQVTM, ANQGSEA. V shed 4 bases and J 5 bases; nucleotides not matched to a gene: 5. CDR3 region: CSVALGQGTEAFF. CDR3 nucleotides: TGCAGCGTTGCCTTAGGACAGGGGACTGAAGCTTTCTTT.

This clonotype is termed medium-sized. The chain carries TRBV18 and TRBJ1-1, with 9 bases fitting TRBD1. CDR1 is KGHSH and CDR2 is LQKENI in the germline V gene. The V gene end was trimmed by 5 bases and the J gene end by 3 bases; junction bases not matched to a gene: 4. The CDR3 has 14 amino acids. DNA of the CDR3: TGTGCCAGCTCAAGCAGACAGGGGGACACTGAAGCTTTCTTT. The encoded protein is CASSSRQGDTEAFF. Combining the CDR3 with reference TRBV18 and TRBJ1-1 gives the whole variable domain NAGVMQNPRHLVRRRGQEARLRCSPMKGHSHVYWYRQLPEEGLKFMVYLQKENIIDESGMPKERFSAEFPKEGPSILRIQQVVRGDSAAYFCASSSRQGDTEAFFGQGTRLTVV.